The source of this TCR beta chain is a study of beta chain features in type 1 diabetes. Regarding the study as a whole: Moderate yet significant TCRB CDR3 shortening was seen in Type 1 diabetes patients in all four CD4+ subsets.

Only a few counts were recorded for this clone. What it recognizes is unknown. CDR1 is LGHNA and CDR2 is YNFKEQ in the germline V gene. The CDR3 is 15 amino acids. V lost 0 bases and J lost 4, with 10 bases in between. The authors reverse transcribed all of the isolated RNA, so sequencing captured expressed TCRB transcripts. Profiled with immunoSEQ multiplex PCR; TCRdb holds only in-frame clones, not every one. The sample shows approximately 250,000 clones, around 24% of them seen only once. The material sequenced was naive CD4+ T cells from blood. This clonotype was sampled from a woman in her thirties with type 1 diabetes. The genes are TRBV4-2 and TRBJ2-1; D possibly corresponds to TRBD2 (6 bases). The CDR3 spells CASSQEGDLYNEQFF. DNA for the CDR3: TGTGCCAGCAGCCAAGAAGGGGACTTATACAATGAGCAGTTCTTC.